The clone carrying this T cell receptor beta chain came up once. Its antigen remains unknown. Any history of autoimmune disease or systemic immunosuppression disqualified patients. This specimen belongs to a study of OX40 agonist ivuxolimab in advanced cancers. Background on the study: Treatment of patients was with ivuxolimab, an agonistic anti-OX40 (CD134) antibody.

Trimming at V came to 2 bases and at J to 2 bases, leaving 5 bases not matched to a gene. The CDR3 is made up of 16 amino acids. Germline V gene lookup returns CDR1 SGHRS and CDR2 YFSETQ. Whole-study findings and limits: With doses of 0.1-3.0 mg/kg, partial responders showed among the lowest clonal expansion. The work left the antigen specificity of expanded peripheral T cells undetermined.

Assay used: immunoSEQ multiplex PCR; TCRdb lists only in-frame clones, some missing. The sample has about 140,000 clones, roughly nine tenths seen once. Here the sequenced sample was CD4+ or CD8+ T cells sorted from blood, taken in a trial of the OX40 agonist ivuxolimab. This receptor was obtained from an adult with an advanced solid tumor such as melanoma, head and neck, liver or kidney cancer. The chain has TRBV5-1 and TRBJ2-3; 10 nucleotides line up with TRBD2. The CDR3 bases are TGCGCCAGCAGCTTACGGACTAGCGGATACACAGATACGCAGTATTTT. Its translation: CASSLRTSGYTDTQYF.